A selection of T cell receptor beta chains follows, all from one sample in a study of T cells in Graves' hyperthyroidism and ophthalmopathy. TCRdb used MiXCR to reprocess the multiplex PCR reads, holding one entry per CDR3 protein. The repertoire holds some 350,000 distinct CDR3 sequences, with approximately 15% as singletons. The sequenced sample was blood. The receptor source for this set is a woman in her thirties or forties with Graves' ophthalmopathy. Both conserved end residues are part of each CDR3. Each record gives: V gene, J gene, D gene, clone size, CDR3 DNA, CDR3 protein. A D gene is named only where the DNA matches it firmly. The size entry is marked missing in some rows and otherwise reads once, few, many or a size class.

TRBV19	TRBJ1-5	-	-	TGTGCCAGTAGTACCAGACACCTTAGCAATCAGCCCCAGCATTTT	CASSTRHLSNQPQHF
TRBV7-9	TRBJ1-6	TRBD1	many	TGTGCCAGCAGCTTAGTTGAGGGGGCAGGTTCACCCCTCCACTTT	CASSLVEGAGSPLHF
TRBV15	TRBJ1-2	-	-	TGTGCCACCAGCAGAGGAAAGGGGGTTGCTAACTATGGCTACACCTTC	CATSRGKGVANYGYTF
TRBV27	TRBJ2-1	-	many	TGTGCCAGCAGTTTACAGGCAGACTCCTACAATGAGCAGTTCTTC	CASSLQADSYNEQFF
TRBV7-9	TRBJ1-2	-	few	TGTGCCAGCAGCTCCCAAGATTTCGTAGGAACCTCCTATGGCTACACCTTC	CASSSQDFVGTSYGYTF
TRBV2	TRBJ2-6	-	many	TGTGCCAGCTCCGGGGGACACTCTGGGGCCAACGTCCTGACTTTC	CASSGGHSGANVLTF
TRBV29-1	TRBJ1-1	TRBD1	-	TGCAGCGGTGGGGTAGGGGGCCGGTCCTCTGAAGCTTTCTTT	CSGGVGGRSSEAFF
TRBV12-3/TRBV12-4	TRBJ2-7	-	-	TGTGCCAGCAGTTTTGGCATCGGCTACGAGCAGTACTTC	CASSFGIGYEQYF
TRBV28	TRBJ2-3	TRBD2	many	TGTGCCAGCAGCGAGATCCGAATAGCGGGAGTTAGCACAGATACGCAGTATTTT	CASSEIRIAGVSTDTQYF
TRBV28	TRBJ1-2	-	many	TGTGCCAGCAGTTTACTAGGGGTGAGGGGCTACACCTTC	CASSLLGVRGYTF
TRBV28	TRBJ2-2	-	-	TGTGCCAGCAGTCCCCCCAGGGGTCTCACCGGGGAGCTGTTTTTT	CASSPPRGLTGELFF
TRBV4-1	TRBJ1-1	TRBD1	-	TGCGCCAGCAGCCAAGATCTTTGGACAGGGTCCACTGAAGCTTTCTTT	CASSQDLWTGSTEAFF
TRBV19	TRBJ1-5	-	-	TGTGCCAGTACTCAATGGACAGCTTGGGGCAATCAGCCCCAGCATTTT	CASTQWTAWGNQPQHF
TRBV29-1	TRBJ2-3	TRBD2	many	TGCAGCGTTGGGGCTAGCGGGATAGATACGCAGTATTTT	CSVGASGIDTQYF
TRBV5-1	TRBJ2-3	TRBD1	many	TGCGCCAGCAGCTTGGTTGGGGACAGGGCTGATACGCAGTATTTT	CASSLVGDRADTQYF
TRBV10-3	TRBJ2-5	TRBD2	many	TGTGCCATCAGAGAAGCGGGAGATGGCAAAGAGACCCAGTACTTC	CAIREAGDGKETQYF
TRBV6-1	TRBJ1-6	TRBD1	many	TGTGCCAGCAGTGAATTGGGACAGCCAAGCTCCTATAATTCACCCCTCCACTTT	CASSELGQPSSYNSPLHF
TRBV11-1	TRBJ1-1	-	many	TGTGCCAGCAGCTTAATGGGACATCCAGGGACTGAAGCTTTCTTT	CASSLMGHPGTEAFF
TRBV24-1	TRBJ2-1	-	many	TGTGCCACCAGTGAGCAGGACAGCTACAATGAGCAGTTCTTC	CATSEQDSYNEQFF
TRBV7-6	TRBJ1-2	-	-	TGTGCCAGCAGCTTTGAGACAAACTATGGCTACACCTTC	CASSFETNYGYTF
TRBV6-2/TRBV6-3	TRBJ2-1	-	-	TGTGCCAGCAGTTTCTCCCTAGCGAGAAGGGCCGGCGATGAGCAGTTCTTC	CASSFSLARRAGDEQFF
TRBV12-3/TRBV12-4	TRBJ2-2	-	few	TGTGCCAGCAGTTTACCGGGGAGTGGGCCCACCGGGGAGCTGTTTTTT	CASSLPGSGPTGELFF
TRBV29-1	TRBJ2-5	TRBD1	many	TGCAGCGTTGGACAGGGGCAGGGGGAGACCCAGTACTTC	CSVGQGQGETQYF
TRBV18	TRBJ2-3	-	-	TGTGCCAGCTCACCGTCGGGACTGCCTAGCACAGATACGCAGTATTTT	CASSPSGLPSTDTQYF
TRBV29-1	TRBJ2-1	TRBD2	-	TGCAGCGTTTACTCCGCGGGACTAGCGGGAGGGCCCGAAAACAATGAGCAGTTCTTC	CSVYSAGLAGGPENNEQFF
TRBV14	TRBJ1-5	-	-	TGTGCCAGCAGCCAAGATCTATCTTCCCCCCAGCATTTT	CASSQDLSSPQHF
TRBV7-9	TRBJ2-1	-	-	TGTGCCAGCAGCAACCTGCAACAGTTCTTC	CASSNLQQFF
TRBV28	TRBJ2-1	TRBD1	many	TGTGCCAGCAGTTCACAGGGGGCAGGGTACAATGAGCAGTTCTTC	CASSSQGAGYNEQFF
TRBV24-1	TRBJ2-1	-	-	TGCGCCACCAGCCGAGATGCACTTAAAAATGAGCAGCTCTTC	CATSRDALKNEQLF
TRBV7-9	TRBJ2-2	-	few	TGTGCCAGCAGCCCCATGTATGGGGCCGGGGAGCTGTTTTTT	CASSPMYGAGELFF
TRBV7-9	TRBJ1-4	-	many	TGTGCCAGCAGTTTAATGGCCTCAACTAATGAAAAACTGTTTTTT	CASSLMASTNEKLFF
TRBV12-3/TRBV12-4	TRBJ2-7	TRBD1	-	TGTGCCAGCAAACTCACAGGGGGTAACTACGAGCAGTACTTC	CASKLTGGNYEQYF
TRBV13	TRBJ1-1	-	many	TGTGCCAGCAGCCACCATGCGGTGAACACTGAAGCTTTCTTT	CASSHHAVNTEAFF
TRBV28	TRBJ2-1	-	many	TGTGCCAGCAGTTTACACGGGACTTACAATGAGCAGTTCTTC	CASSLHGTYNEQFF
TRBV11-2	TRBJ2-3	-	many	TGTGCCAGCAGCTTATCCCACAGCACAGATACGCAGTATTTT	CASSLSHSTDTQYF
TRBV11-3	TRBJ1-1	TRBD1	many	TGTGCCAGCAGCTCGGGACAGGACTCCTTATTGAACACTGAAGCTTTCTTT	CASSSGQDSLLNTEAFF
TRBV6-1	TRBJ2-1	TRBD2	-	TGTGCCAGCAGTGGAGTGTTTGGGACTAGCGGGAGAATTAGCAATGAGCAGTTCTTC	CASSGVFGTSGRISNEQFF
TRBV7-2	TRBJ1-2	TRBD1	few	TGTGCCAGTAGGACAGGGGGCGATGGCTGCACCTTC	CASRTGGDGCTF
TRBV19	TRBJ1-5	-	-	TGTGCCAGGATGGCGGGACCCCAAAATCAGCCCCAGCATTTT	CARMAGPQNQPQHF
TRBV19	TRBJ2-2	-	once	TGTGCCAGTAGCCCGCCTAGCGATACCGGGGAGCTGTTTTTT	CASSPPSDTGELFF